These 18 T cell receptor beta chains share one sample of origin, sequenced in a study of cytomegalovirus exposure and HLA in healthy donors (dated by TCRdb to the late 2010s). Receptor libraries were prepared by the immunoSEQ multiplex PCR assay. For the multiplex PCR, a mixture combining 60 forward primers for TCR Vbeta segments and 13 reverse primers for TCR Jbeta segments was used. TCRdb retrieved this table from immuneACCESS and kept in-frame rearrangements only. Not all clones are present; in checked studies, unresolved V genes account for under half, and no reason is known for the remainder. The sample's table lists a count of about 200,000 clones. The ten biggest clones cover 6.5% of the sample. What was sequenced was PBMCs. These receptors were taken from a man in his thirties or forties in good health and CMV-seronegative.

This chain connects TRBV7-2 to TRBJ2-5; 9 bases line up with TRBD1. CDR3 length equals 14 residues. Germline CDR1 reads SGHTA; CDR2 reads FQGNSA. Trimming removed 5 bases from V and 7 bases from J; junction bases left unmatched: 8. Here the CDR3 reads CASSVGQGRGTQYF. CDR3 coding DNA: TGTGCCAGCAGCGTTGGACAGGGGCGGGGGACCCAGTACTTC.

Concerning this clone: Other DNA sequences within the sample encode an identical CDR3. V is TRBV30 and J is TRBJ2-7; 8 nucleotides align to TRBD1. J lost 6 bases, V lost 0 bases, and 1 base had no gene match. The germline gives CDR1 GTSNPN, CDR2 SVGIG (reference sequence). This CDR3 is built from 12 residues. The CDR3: CAWSVQGVEQYF. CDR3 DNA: TGTGCCTGGAGTGTACAGGGGGTCGAGCAGTACTTC.

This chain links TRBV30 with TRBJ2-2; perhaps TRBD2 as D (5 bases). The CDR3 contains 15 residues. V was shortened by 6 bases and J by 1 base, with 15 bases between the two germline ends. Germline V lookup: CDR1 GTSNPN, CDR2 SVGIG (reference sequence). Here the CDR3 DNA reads TGTGCCTGCCACCCCGGGAATTTGAACACCGGGGAGCTGTTTTTT. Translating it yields CACHPGNLNTGELFF.

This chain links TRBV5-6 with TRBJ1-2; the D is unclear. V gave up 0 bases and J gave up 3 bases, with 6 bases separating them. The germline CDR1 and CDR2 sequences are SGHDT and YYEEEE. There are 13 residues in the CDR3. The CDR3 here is CASSLVGDYGYTF. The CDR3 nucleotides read TGTGCCAGCAGCTTGGTGGGAGACTATGGCTACACCTTC.

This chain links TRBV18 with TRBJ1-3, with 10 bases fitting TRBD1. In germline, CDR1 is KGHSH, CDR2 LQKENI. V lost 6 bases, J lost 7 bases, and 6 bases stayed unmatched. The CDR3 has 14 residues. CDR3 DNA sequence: TGTGCCAGCTCGGAGGGACAGGGGTCGAACACCATATATTTT. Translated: CASSEGQGSNTIYF. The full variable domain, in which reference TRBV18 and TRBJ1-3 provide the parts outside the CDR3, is NAGVMQNPRHLVRRRGQEARLRCSPMKGHSHVYWYRQLPEEGLKFMVYLQKENIIDESGMPKERFSAEFPKEGPSILRIQQVVRGDSAAYFCASSEGQGSNTIYFGEGSWLTVV.

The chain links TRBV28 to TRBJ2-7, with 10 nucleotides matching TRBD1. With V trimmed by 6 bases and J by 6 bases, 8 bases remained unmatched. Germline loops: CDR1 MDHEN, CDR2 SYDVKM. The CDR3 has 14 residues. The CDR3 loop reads CASSRDRGQVEQYF. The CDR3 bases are TGTGCCAGCAGCCGCGACAGGGGGCAAGTCGAGCAGTACTTC.

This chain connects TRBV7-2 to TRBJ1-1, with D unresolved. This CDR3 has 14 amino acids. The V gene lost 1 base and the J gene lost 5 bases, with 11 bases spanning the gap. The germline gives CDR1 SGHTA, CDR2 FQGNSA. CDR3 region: CASSLGWRGTEAFF. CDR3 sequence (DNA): TGTGCCAGCAGCTTAGGGTGGCGAGGGACTGAAGCTTTCTTT.

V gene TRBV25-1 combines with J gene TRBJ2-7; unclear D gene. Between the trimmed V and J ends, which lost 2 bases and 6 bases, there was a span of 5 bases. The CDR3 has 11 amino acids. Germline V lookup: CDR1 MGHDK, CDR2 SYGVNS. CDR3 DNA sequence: TGTGCCAGCAGTGAACTCTTCGAGCAGTACTTC. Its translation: CASSELFEQYF.

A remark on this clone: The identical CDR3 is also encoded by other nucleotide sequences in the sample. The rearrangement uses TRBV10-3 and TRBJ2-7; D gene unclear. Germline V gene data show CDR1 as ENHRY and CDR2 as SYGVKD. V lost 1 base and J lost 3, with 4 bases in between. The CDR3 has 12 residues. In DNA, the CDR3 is TGTGCCATCAGTGAGTACGGCTACGAGCAGTACTTC. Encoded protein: CAISEYGYEQYF.

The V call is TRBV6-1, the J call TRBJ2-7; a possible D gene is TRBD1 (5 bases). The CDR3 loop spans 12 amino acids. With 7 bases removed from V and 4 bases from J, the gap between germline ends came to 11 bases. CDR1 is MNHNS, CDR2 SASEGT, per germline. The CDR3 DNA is TGTGCCAGCAACAAGTACAGGTACGAGCAGTACTTC. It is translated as CASNKYRYEQYF.

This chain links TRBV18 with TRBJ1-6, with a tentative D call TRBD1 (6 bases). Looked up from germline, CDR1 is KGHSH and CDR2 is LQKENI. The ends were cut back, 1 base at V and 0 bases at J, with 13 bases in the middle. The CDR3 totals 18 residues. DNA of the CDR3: TGTGCCAGCTCACCACAAGGACAGTCGAGCTCCTATAATTCACCCCTCCACTTT. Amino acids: CASSPQGQSSSYNSPLHF.

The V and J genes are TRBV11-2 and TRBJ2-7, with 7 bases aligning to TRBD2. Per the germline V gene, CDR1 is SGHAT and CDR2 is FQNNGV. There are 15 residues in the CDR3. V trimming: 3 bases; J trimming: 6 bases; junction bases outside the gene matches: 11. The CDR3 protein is CASSLARTSSTEQYF. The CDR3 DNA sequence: TGTGCCAGCAGCTTGGCGAGGACTAGTTCTACCGAGCAGTACTTC.

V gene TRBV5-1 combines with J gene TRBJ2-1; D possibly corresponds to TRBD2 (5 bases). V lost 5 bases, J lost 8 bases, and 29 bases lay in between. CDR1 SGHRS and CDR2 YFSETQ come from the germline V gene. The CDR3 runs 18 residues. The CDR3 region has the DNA TGCGCCAGCAGGACCACCCGGGGAGTCCTCGGAAAAGTCGATGAGCAGTTCTTC. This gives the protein CASRTTRGVLGKVDEQFF.

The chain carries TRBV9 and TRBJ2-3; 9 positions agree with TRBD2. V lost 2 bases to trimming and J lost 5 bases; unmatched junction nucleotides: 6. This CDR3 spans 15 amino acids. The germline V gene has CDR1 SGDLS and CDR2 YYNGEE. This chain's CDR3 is CASSVLAGVGDTQYF. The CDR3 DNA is TGTGCCAGCAGCGTCTTAGCGGGGGTTGGAGATACGCAGTATTTT. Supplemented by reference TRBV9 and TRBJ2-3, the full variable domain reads DSGVTQTPKHLITATGQRVTLRCSPRSGDLSVYWYQQSLDQGLQFLIQYYNGEERAKGNILERFSAQQFPDLHSELNLSSLELGDSALYFCASSVLAGVGDTQYFGPGTRLTVL.

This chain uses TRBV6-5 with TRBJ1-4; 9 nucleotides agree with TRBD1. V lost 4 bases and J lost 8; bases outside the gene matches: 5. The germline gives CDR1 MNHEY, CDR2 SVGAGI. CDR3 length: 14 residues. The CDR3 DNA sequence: TGTGCCAGCAGTTGGAGGGACAGGGCAGAAAAACTGTTTTTT. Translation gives CASSWRDRAEKLFF.

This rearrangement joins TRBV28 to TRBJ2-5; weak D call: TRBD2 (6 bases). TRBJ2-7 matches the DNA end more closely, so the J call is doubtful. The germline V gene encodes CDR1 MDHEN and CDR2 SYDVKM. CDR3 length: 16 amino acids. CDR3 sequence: CASSSNPGLPAYEQYF. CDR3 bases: TGTGCCAGCAGTTCCAACCCGGGACTCCCGGCCTACGAGCAGTACTTC.

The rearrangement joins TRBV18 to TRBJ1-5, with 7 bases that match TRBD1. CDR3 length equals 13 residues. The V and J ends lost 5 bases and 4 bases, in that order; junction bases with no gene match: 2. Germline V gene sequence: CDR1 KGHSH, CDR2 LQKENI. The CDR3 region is CASSSQGNQPQHF. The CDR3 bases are TGTGCCAGCTCATCACAGGGGAATCAGCCCCAGCATTTT.

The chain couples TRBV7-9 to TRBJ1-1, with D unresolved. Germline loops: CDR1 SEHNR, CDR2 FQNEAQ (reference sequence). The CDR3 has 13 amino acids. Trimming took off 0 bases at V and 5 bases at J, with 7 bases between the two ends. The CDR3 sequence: CASSLADKTEAFF. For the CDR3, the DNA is TGTGCCAGCAGCTTAGCTGACAAGACTGAAGCTTTCTTT. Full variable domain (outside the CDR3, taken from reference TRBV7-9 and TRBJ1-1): DTGVSQNPRHKITKRGQNVTFRCDPISEHNRLYWYRQTLGQGPEFLTYFQNEAQLEKSRLLSDRFSAERPKGSFSTLEIQRTEQGDSAMYLCASSLADKTEAFFGQGTRLTVV.